A single sample is the source of the 10 T cell receptor beta chains below, sequenced in a study of graft-versus-host responses after intestinal transplantation. Measured with immunoSEQ multiplex PCR; TCRdb has only the in-frame clones, and not every one. The repertoire includes about 120,000 clones, about 95% of them detected once, and under 3.5% sits in the top ten. Their cognate antigens are unknown. Material: unstimulated CD8+ T cells sorted from spleen or lymph node cells, obtained before intestinal transplant. The receptors come from a human donor who received an intestinal transplant.

This chain uses TRBV29-1 with TRBJ2-1; 7 positions match TRBD2. V trimming: 4 bases; J trimming: 3 bases; junction bases outside the gene matches: 6. The CDR3 covers 14 residues. Looked up from germline, CDR1 is SQVTM and CDR2 is ANQGSEA. CDR3 amino acids: CSVVWLAVYNEQFF. The CDR3 DNA reads TGCAGCGTTGTATGGCTAGCGGTCTACAATGAGCAGTTCTTC.

This clone occurred once. The gene calls are TRBV4-1 and TRBJ2-4, with a tentative D call TRBD1 (6 bases). Trimming left V 4 bases short and J 0 bases short, with 25 bases between. The V gene's germline CDR1 is MGHRA and CDR2 YSYEKL. This CDR3 comprises 20 residues. The CDR3 protein is CASSLGVQGPRPLAKNIQYF. CDR3 DNA: TGCGCCAGCAGCCTCGGGGTGCAGGGGCCCCGACCCTTAGCCAAAAACATTCAGTACTTC.

CDR3 loop: CASSLVSNNEQFF. The CDR3 DNA sequence: TGCGCCAGCAGCTTGGTATCCAACAATGAGCAGTTCTTC. The V call is TRBV5-1, the J call TRBJ2-1; D is unresolved. Germline V gene lookup returns CDR1 SGHRS and CDR2 YFSETQ. The length of the CDR3 is 13 residues. The ends were cut back, 0 bases at V and 5 bases at J, with 6 bases in the middle.

V and J are TRBV15 and TRBJ2-7; TRBD2 agrees at 12 bases. Germline assignment: CDR1 LNHNV and CDR2 YYDKDF (reference sequence). The CDR3 has 17 residues. V trimming: 4 bases; J trimming: 3 bases; junction bases outside the gene matches: 10. The CDR3 reads CATSTRTSGITDYEQYF. CDR3 in DNA: TGTGCCACCAGCACGAGGACTAGCGGGATCACGGACTACGAGCAGTACTTC.

The V gene is TRBV6-9, the J gene TRBJ2-5; 7 nucleotides align to TRBD1. This CDR3 comprises 14 residues. With 3 bases clipped from V and 7 bases from J, the junction kept 8 bases outside the gene matches. Germline assignment: CDR1 MNHGY and CDR2 SVAAGI. For the CDR3, the DNA is TGTGCCAGCAGTTACACCGGACAGGCGTGGACCCAGTACTTC. Residues: CASSYTGQAWTQYF.

V usage is TRBV2 and J usage is TRBJ2-7, with D unresolved. Trimming stripped 3 bases from V and 0 bases from J, with 3 bases between. The CDR3 extends over 12 amino acids. Per germline, CDR1 SNHLY and CDR2 FYNNEI. CDR3 nucleotide sequence: TGTGCCAGCAGTGACCCCTCCTACGAGCAGTACTTC. Translated: CASSDPSYEQYF.

This chain uses TRBV6-1 with TRBJ1-3; D is uncertain. The CDR3 covers 14 residues. Deletions cut 6 bases from V and 4 bases from J, with 13 bases between. CDR1 and CDR2 from the germline V gene are MNHNS and SASEGT. The CDR3 reads CASSEDFGGNTIYF. The CDR3 bases are TGTGCCAGCAGCGAGGACTTTGGGGGAAACACCATATATTTT.

The chain links TRBV4-2 to TRBJ1-1; 11 nucleotides align to TRBD1. Germline CDR1 and CDR2: LGHNA and YNFKEQ. The CDR3 length is 17 residues. The J segment lost 4 bases and the V segment lost 2 bases, leaving 9 bases of the junction unmatched. The CDR3 DNA reads as TGTGCCAGCAGCCAATACCGGACAGGGGGCGAGGCCACTGAAGCTTTCTTT. Amino acid sequence: CASSQYRTGGEATEAFF.

The J gene is TRBJ2-7, the V gene TRBV7-2; TRBD2 matches at 8 bases. This CDR3 has 15 amino acids. The J segment lost 0 bases and the V segment lost 6 bases, leaving 7 bases of the junction unmatched. Germline assignment: CDR1 SGHTA and CDR2 FQGNSA. CDR3 in amino acids: CASSPERESSYEQYF. CDR3 DNA sequence: TGTGCCAGCAGTCCTGAGCGGGAGAGCTCCTACGAGCAGTACTTC.

This clone was counted between two and nine times. The chain uses TRBV28 and TRBJ2-7, with TRBD2 matching over 10 bases. J gave up 1 base and V 10 bases, and 4 bases lay outside the gene matches. CDR3 length equals 13 residues. Per the germline V gene, CDR1 is MDHEN and CDR2 is SYDVKM. CDR3: CAIQTSGSYEQYF. DNA for the CDR3: TGTGCCATCCAGACTAGCGGGTCCTACGAGCAGTACTTC.